Listed below are T cell receptor beta chains from one sample, sequenced in a study of T cell responses to AZD1222 COVID-19 vaccine. TCRdb's table, derived via immunoSEQ multiplex PCR, lists solely in-frame clones and lacks some. Of 130,000 to 150,000 clones in the sample, about 91% were seen once. The source was peripheral blood, collected on day 0 of MenACWY control vaccination. These receptor sequences come from an adult in good health. Each CDR3 is given with its conserved first and last residue. D genes are given only for firm matches. Size tells how often a clone was seen (once, few, many) or the class of an expanded clone, and some rows leave it out.

TRBJ2-2,NA,NA,TRBV9,TGTGCCAGCAGCGTCCCGACCGGGGGCGGGGAGCTGTTTTTT,CASSVPTGGGELFF
TRBJ2-3,NA,NA,TRBV2,TGTGCCAGCACCCCAAACTTCCGGACCGATACGCAGTATTTT,CASTPNFRTDTQYF
TRBJ2-4,NA,TRBD1,TRBV19,TGTGCCAGTAGCCTGGGACAGCTCCAAAACATTCAGTACTTC,CASSLGQLQNIQYF
TRBJ2-7,NA,NA,TRBV15,TGTGCCACCAGCAGAGCCCCCACAGGGATTCCCTACGAGCAGTACTTC,CATSRAPTGIPYEQYF
TRBJ1-2,NA,TRBD1,TRBV3-1/TRBV3-2,TGTGCCAGCAGCCAAGAACGTGGACAGGGAGTTTATGGCTACACCTTC,CASSQERGQGVYGYTF
TRBJ1-6,NA,NA,TRBV4-3,TGCGCCAGCAGCCAAGTACGGACGGTTAATTCACCCCTCCACTTT,CASSQVRTVNSPLHF
TRBJ1-4,NA,NA,TRBV4-1,TGCGCCAGCAGCCAAGATGGTAGACTAGGGAATGAAAAACTGTTTTTT,CASSQDGRLGNEKLFF
TRBJ2-1,NA,NA,TRBV6-5,TGTGCCAGCACCGACAGGTCTGAGCAGTTCTTC,CASTDRSEQFF
TRBJ2-7,NA,NA,TRBV5-8,TGTGCCAGCAGCTTGTTCCAGTATTCCACGGGCGAGAGCTCCTACGAGCAGTACTTC,CASSLFQYSTGESSYEQYF
TRBJ2-7,NA,NA,TRBV7-8,TGTGCCAGCAGCTTGAACTACGAGCAGTACTTC,CASSLNYEQYF
TRBJ2-2,NA,TRBD1,TRBV29-1,TGCAGCGGACGAAAAACGGGACAGTCCGGGGAGCTGTTTTTT,CSGRKTGQSGELFF
TRBJ1-1,once,NA,TRBV19,TGTGCCACAAGGGGGGGCACTGAAGCTTTCTTT,CATRGGTEAFF
TRBJ1-1,NA,NA,TRBV2,TGTGCCAGCAGTGACAGCCGAAACACTGAAGCTTTCTTT,CASSDSRNTEAFF
TRBJ1-5,NA,NA,TRBV28,TGTGCCAGCAACTTAGGGGGAGGCAATCAGCCCCAGCATTTT,CASNLGGGNQPQHF
TRBJ1-2,NA,TRBD1,TRBV11-3,TGTGCCAGCAGCTTAAGCCGGGACAGGGTTCAAGGCTACACCTTC,CASSLSRDRVQGYTF
TRBJ2-7,NA,NA,TRBV3-1/TRBV3-2,TGTGCCAGCAGCGACCCGGGGGTCTCGGCCGAGCAGTACTTC,CASSDPGVSAEQYF
TRBJ1-1,NA,NA,TRBV19,TGTGCCAGTAGTATAAGGGGGAGGGTTACGGCCATGAACACTGAAGCTTTCTTT,CASSIRGRVTAMNTEAFF
TRBJ2-5,once,NA,TRBV25-1,TGTGCCAGCAGTGAAATGGAGGCGCAAGAGACCCAGTACTTC,CASSEMEAQETQYF
TRBJ1-2,NA,TRBD1,TRBV7-3,TGTGCCAGCAGCAAGGACAGGGGAGGAGGCTACACCTTC,CASSKDRGGGYTF
TRBJ2-6,once,NA,TRBV28,TGTGCCAGCAGTTCCCCAGGGGACCCCCTCTCTGGGGCCAACGTCCTGACTTTC,CASSSPGDPLSGANVLTF
TRBJ2-1,NA,NA,TRBV10-2,TGCGCCAGCAGCCGTAGCGATGAGCAGTTCTTC,CASSRSDEQFF
TRBJ2-1,once,NA,TRBV30,TGTGCCTGGAGTCCCAGGAATGAGCAGTTCTTC,CAWSPRNEQFF
TRBJ1-5,NA,NA,TRBV24-1,TGTGCCACCAGTGACAGGGCACTTCATAGCAATCAGCCCCAGCATTTT,CATSDRALHSNQPQHF
TRBJ2-3,NA,TRBD2,TRBV11-3,TGTGCCAGCAGCCCACGGACTAGCGGTTATAGCACAGATACGCAGTATTTT,CASSPRTSGYSTDTQYF
TRBJ1-2,once,NA,TRBV6-2/TRBV6-3,TGTGCCAGCAGTCCCGACCGGGACTCGGCTAACTATGGCTACACCTTC,CASSPDRDSANYGYTF
TRBJ1-1,NA,TRBD1,TRBV30,TGTGCCTGGACCAAGGCGGGACAGCCGAACACTGAAGCTTTCTTT,CAWTKAGQPNTEAFF
TRBJ2-7,NA,NA,TRBV30,TGTGCCTGGAGTCGGCCACCTCAACCCCCCGAGCAGTACTTC,CAWSRPPQPPEQYF
TRBJ1-6,NA,NA,TRBV6-5,TGTGCCAGCAGTCGACAAAGCTCCTATAATTCACCCCTCCACTTT,CASSRQSSYNSPLHF
TRBJ2-5,once,NA,TRBV13,TGTGCCAGCAGCTTGGATCCCCGCGCGGAGACCCAGTACTTC,CASSLDPRAETQYF
TRBJ1-4,NA,NA,TRBV4-3,TGCGCCAGCAGCCAAGAAGGGGACCGAGAAAAACTGTTTTTT,CASSQEGDREKLFF
TRBJ1-2,NA,NA,TRBV7-2,TGTGCCAGCAGCCCACGCAGGGCGGGGGTTCCGGATGGCTACACCTTC,CASSPRRAGVPDGYTF
TRBJ2-5,NA,NA,TRBV11-3,TGTGCCAGCAGCCCCGGACAGAGGGGAGAGACCCAGTACTTC,CASSPGQRGETQYF
TRBJ1-4,once,NA,TRBV6-6,TGTGCCAGCGGACTGGACGGGTCTTTGGGTAATGAAAAACTGTTTTTT,CASGLDGSLGNEKLFF
TRBJ1-1,NA,TRBD1,TRBV18,TGTGCCAGCTCACCACAAAGGGCGTTACGACCCGGGACAGGGAACACTGAAGCTTTCTTT,CASSPQRALRPGTGNTEAFF
TRBJ2-1,NA,TRBD2,TRBV24-1,TGTGCCACCAGTGATTTGCGGGGGGATCGATACAATGAGCAGTTCTTC,CATSDLRGDRYNEQFF
TRBJ1-2,NA,NA,TRBV30,TGTGCCTGGAGTGGAAACAACTATGGCTACACCTTC,CAWSGNNYGYTF
TRBJ1-6,NA,NA,TRBV7-2,TGTGCCAGCAGCTTAGACTCAGATTCACCCCTCCACTTT,CASSLDSDSPLHF
TRBJ2-5,NA,NA,TRBV29-1,TGCAGCGTTGAAGAGGTGGAGACCCAGTACTTC,CSVEEVETQYF
TRBJ2-1,once,NA,TRBV30,TGTGCCTGGAGTGTAACCCATTACAATGAGCAGTTCTTC,CAWSVTHYNEQFF
TRBJ1-2,NA,NA,TRBV18,TGTGCCAGCTCACCACCGGTAACTTTCGGGGGCTACACCTTC,CASSPPVTFGGYTF
TRBJ1-1,NA,TRBD1,TRBV13,TGTGCCAGCAGCCCCGGACAGGGTTGGACAGCTTTCTTT,CASSPGQGWTAFF
TRBJ1-6,NA,NA,TRBV11-3,TGTGCCAGCAGCTTAGATATTGTAAGGGCGGCGGATTCACCCCTCCACTTT,CASSLDIVRAADSPLHF
TRBJ2-7,NA,NA,TRBV11-1,TGTGCCAGCAGCCTTAACCTTTTGGACGAGCAGTACTTC,CASSLNLLDEQYF
TRBJ1-2,NA,NA,TRBV7-9,TGTGCCAGCAGCTTTTTCGACGGACCAAACTATGGCTACACCTTC,CASSFFDGPNYGYTF
TRBJ2-3,NA,TRBD2,TRBV7-2,TGTGCCAGCAGCCGGGGGGGCGGCACAGATACGCAGTATTTT,CASSRGGGTDTQYF
TRBJ1-3,NA,NA,TRBV28,TGTGCCAGCAGAGGGGGGTCTGGAAACACCATATATTTT,CASRGGSGNTIYF
TRBJ1-1,NA,NA,TRBV5-8,TGTGCCAGCAGCTTGGAGGACAATCCGATTTTGGGTGAAGCTTTCTTT,CASSLEDNPILGEAFF
TRBJ1-2,NA,NA,TRBV9,TGTGCCAGCAGCGAAGGACTTGGGGAGAGGTATGGCTACACCTTC,CASSEGLGERYGYTF
TRBJ1-5,NA,TRBD1,TRBV18,TGTGCCAGCTCACCAGGGACAGTTAGCAATCAGCCCCAGCATTTT,CASSPGTVSNQPQHF
TRBJ1-5,NA,NA,TRBV12-3/TRBV12-4,TGTGCCAGCACCACTCTCGGCCAGCCCCAGCATTTT,CASTTLGQPQHF
TRBJ1-1,NA,NA,TRBV28,TGTGCCAGCAGTTTATGGGGGTCAGGGGACACTGAAGCTTTCTTT,CASSLWGSGDTEAFF
TRBJ1-1,NA,NA,TRBV27,TGTGCCAGCAGTTCCCAGACACCCTTGAACACTGAAGCTTTCTTT,CASSSQTPLNTEAFF
TRBJ1-6,NA,TRBD1,TRBV28,TGTGCCAGCAGCCGCCCGGACAGGGGGCACTCACCCCTCCACTTT,CASSRPDRGHSPLHF
TRBJ2-3,NA,TRBD1,TRBV6-5,TGTGCCAGCAGGACAGGGGGAGGAGATACGCAGTATTTT,CASRTGGGDTQYF